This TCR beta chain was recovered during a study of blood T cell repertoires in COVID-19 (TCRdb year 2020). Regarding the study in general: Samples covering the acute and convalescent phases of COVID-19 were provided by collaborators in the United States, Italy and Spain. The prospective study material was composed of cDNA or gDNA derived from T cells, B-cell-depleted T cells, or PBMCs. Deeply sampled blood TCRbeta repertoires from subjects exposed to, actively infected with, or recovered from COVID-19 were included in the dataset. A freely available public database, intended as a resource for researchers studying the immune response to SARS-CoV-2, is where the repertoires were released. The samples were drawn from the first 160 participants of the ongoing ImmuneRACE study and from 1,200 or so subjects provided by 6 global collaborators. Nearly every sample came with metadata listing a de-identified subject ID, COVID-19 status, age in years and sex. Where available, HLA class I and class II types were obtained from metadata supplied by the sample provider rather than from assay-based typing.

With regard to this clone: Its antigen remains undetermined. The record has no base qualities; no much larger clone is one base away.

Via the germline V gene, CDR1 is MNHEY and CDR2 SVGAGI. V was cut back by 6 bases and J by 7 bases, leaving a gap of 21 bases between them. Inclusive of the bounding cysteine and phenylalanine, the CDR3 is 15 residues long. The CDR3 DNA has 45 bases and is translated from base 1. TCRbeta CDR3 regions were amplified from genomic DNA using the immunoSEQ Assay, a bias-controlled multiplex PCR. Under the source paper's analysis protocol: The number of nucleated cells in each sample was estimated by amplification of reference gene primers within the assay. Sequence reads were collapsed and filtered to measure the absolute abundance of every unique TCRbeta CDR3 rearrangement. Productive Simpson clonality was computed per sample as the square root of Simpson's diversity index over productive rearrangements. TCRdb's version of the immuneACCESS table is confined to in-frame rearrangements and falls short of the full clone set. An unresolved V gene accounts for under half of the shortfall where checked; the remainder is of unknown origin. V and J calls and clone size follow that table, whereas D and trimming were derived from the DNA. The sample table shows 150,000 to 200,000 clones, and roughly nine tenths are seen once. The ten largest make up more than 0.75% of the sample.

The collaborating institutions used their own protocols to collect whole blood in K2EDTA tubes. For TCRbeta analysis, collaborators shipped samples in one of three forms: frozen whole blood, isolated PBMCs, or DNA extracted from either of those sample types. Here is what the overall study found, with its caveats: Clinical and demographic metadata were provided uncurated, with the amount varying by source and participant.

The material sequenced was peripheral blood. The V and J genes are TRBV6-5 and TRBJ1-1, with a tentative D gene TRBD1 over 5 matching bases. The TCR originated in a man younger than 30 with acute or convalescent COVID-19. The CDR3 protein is CASRSLVGLGLEAFF. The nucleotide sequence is TGTGCCAGCAGGTCATTGGTGGGACTAGGGCTTGAAGCTTTCTTT.